Each of the 6 T cell receptor beta chains below was sequenced from the same sample in a study of post-analysis software for immune sequencing data. TCR beta libraries were prepared from cDNA with unique molecular identifiers. One entry per CDR3 protein, called by TCRdb with MiXCR from the PCR reads. The sample has over 150,000 distinct CDR3 sequences; around 30% are singletons. Whole-study findings and limits: In patients, roughly 5 TRBV segments were more frequent than in controls, with TRBV5-6, TRBV5-1 and TRBV20-1 among them.

The antigens of these receptors remain unknown. Input material: blood. The source is a girl aged 10 to 17 with multiple sclerosis.

This clonotype showed up many times. The rearrangement joins TRBV4-1 to TRBJ1-1; the D is unclear. Germline assignment: CDR1 MGHRA and CDR2 YSYEKL. This CDR3 is 12 amino acids long. V was clipped by 1 base and J by 10 bases, with 10 bases between them. CDR3 nucleotides: TGCGCCAGCAGCCAAGGTGTCCTTGGAGCTTTCTTT. Residues: CASSQGVLGAFF.

This chain connects TRBV12-3 or TRBV12-4 to TRBJ2-5; TRBD1 matches 9 bases. The J call may be wrong; the DNA end is better matched by TRBJ2-7. The CDR3 is 12 amino acids. As DNA, the CDR3 is TGTGCCAGCAGGACAGGGGGTAACGAGCAGTACTTC. It specifies CASRTGGNEQYF.

This clonotype was observed at least ten times. The chain couples TRBV9 to TRBJ2-3, with D maybe TRBD1 (6 bases). The CDR3 runs 15 residues. The V end lost 0 bases, the J end lost 0 bases, and 8 bases lay between the germline ends. Looked up from germline, CDR1 is SGDLS and CDR2 is YYNGEE. The CDR3 is CASSVEQGSTDTQYF. CDR3 sequence (DNA): TGTGCCAGCAGCGTAGAACAGGGAAGCACAGATACGCAGTATTTT.

The V gene is TRBV5-1, the J gene TRBJ2-1; D gene ambiguous. Judging by the DNA end, TRBJ2-7 fits better; the J call may be wrong. The CDR3 is 14 amino acids. Germline V gene lookup returns CDR1 SGHRS and CDR2 YFSETQ. The CDR3 protein is CASSFTSSYNEQYF. CDR3 nucleotide sequence: TGCGCCAGCAGCTTCACGAGCTCCTACAATGAGCAGTACTTC.

The rearrangement links TRBV10-3 to TRBJ2-7, with D unresolved. V lost 3 bases and J lost 5, with 14 bases in between. This CDR3 has 14 residues. Germline assignment: CDR1 ENHRY and CDR2 SYGVKD. The CDR3 sequence: CAISERPEPHEQYF. The CDR3 coding sequence is TGTGCCATCAGTGAACGACCCGAGCCCCACGAGCAGTACTTC.

Regarding this clonotype: An end of the junction does not agree with germline; a read error may underlie this. The chain links TRBV5-6 to TRBJ2-7; D is unclear. Germline V CDR1 and CDR2: SGHDT, YYEEEE. This CDR3 is 12 amino acids long. The DNA of the CDR3 is TGTGCCAACAGCTGGGATAACTACGAGCAGTACTTC. This translates into CANSWDNYEQYF.